This T cell receptor beta chain was sequenced for a study of cytomegalovirus exposure and HLA in healthy donors. Study overall: Some 85 million unique TCRs from HLA-typed donors were held in an early data release.

Deletions cut 0 bases from V and 11 bases from J, with 16 bases between. The CDR3 contains 14 residues. Germline values: CDR1 LNHNV, CDR2 YYDKDF (reference sequence). Study-level results: In an earlier analysis, most TCR beta V segments were productive about 90% or about 30% of the time.

Both 60 Vbeta primers and 13 Jbeta primers went into the PCR. TCRdb keeps only in-frame clones here, not all; method: immunoSEQ multiplex PCR. The sample includes around 170,000 clones, over 60% seen only once; the top ten take around 1.5%. Of note for this clone: Its specificity is not known.

The receptor's source is a girl aged 5 to 17 in good health and CMV-seronegative. Sequences were obtained from PBMCs. This sequence joins TRBV15 and TRBJ1-1; D remains unclear. CDR3 region: CATSRDRSNGWAFF. CDR3 sequence (DNA): TGTGCCACCAGCAGAGACAGGTCGAATGGATGGGCTTTCTTT.